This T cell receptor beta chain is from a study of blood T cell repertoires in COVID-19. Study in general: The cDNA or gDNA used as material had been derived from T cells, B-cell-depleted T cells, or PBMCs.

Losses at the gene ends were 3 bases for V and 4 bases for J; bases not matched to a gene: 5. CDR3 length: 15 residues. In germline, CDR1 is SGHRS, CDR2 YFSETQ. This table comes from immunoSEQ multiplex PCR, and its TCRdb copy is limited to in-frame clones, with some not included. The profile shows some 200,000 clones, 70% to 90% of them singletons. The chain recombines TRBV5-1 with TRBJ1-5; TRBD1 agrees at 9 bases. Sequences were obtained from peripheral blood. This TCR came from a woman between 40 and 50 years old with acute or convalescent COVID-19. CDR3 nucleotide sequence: TGCGCCAGCAGCTGGGGGGACAGGGATAATCAGCCCCAGCATTTT. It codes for CASSWGDRDNQPQHF.